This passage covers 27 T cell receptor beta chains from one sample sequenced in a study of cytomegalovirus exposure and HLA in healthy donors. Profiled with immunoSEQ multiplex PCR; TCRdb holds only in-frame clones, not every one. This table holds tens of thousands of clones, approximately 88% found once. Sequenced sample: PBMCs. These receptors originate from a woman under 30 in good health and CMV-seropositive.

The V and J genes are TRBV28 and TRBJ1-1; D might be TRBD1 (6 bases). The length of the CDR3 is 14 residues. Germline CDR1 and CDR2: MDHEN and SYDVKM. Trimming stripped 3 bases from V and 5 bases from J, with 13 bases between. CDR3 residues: CASSFHGGRTEAFF. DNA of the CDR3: TGTGCCAGCAGTTTTCACGGGGGGCGGACTGAAGCTTTCTTT.

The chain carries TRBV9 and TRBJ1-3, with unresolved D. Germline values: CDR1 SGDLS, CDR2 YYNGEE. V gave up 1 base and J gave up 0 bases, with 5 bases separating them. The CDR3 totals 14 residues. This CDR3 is CASSVFGSGNTIYF. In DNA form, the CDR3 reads TGTGCCAGCAGCGTATTCGGCTCTGGAAACACCATATATTTT.

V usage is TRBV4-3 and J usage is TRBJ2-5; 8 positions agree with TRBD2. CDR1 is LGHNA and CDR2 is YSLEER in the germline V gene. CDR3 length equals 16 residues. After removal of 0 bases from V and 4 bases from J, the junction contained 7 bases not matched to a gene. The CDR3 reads CASSQDIAGGGETQYF. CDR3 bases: TGCGCCAGCAGCCAAGATATCGCGGGGGGTGGAGAGACCCAGTACTTC.

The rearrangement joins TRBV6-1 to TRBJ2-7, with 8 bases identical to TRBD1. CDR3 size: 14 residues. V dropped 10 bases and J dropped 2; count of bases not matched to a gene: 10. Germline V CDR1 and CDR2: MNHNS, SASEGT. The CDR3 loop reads CATAGQGNTYEQYF. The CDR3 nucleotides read TGTGCCACCGCCGGACAGGGAAACACCTACGAGCAGTACTTC.

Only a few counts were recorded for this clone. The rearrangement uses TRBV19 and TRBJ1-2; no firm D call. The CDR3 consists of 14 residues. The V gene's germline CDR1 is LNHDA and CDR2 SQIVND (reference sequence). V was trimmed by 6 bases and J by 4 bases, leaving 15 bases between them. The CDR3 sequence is CASRHQRGSYGYTF. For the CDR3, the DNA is TGTGCCAGTAGGCATCAACGGGGAAGCTATGGCTACACCTTC.

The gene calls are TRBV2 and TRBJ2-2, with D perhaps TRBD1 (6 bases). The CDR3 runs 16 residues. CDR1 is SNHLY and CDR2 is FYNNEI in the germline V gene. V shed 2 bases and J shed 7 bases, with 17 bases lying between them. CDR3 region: CASSERGQGNFGELFF. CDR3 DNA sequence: TGTGCCAGCAGTGAAAGAGGGCAGGGGAACTTCGGGGAGCTGTTTTTT.

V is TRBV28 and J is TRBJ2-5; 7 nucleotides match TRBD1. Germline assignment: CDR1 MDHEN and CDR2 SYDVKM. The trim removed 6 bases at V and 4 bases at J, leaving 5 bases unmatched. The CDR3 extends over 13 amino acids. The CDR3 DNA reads TGTGCCAGCAGCAGAGGGGGCGCAGAGACCCAGTACTTC. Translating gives CASSRGGAETQYF.

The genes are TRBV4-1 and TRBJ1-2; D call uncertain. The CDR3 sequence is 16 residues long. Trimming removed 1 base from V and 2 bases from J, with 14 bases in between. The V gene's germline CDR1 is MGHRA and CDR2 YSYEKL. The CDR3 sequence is CASSQVNIGSNYGYTF. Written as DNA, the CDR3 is TGCGCCAGCAGCCAAGTTAATATCGGTTCCAACTATGGCTACACCTTC.

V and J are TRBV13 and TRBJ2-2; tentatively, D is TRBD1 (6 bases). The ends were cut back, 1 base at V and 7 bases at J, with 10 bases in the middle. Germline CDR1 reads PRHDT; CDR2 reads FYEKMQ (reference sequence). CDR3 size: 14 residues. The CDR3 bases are TGTGCCAGCAGCTTAGAAAGGACAGTCGGGGAGCTGTTTTTT. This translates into CASSLERTVGELFF.

CDR3 sequence: CASRTAQETQYF. The CDR3 DNA sequence: TGCGCCAGCAGAACAGCCCAAGAGACCCAGTACTTC. The chain links TRBV5-1 to TRBJ2-5; no reliable D call. The CDR3 loop spans 12 amino acids. Germline V CDR1 and CDR2: SGHRS, YFSETQ. Trimming took off 5 bases at V and 1 base at J, with 6 bases between the two ends. Based on the CDR3 plus reference TRBV5-1 and TRBJ2-5, the full variable domain is KAGVTQTPRYLIKTRGQQVTLSCSPISGHRSVSWYQQTPGQGLQFLFEYFSETQRNKGNFPGRFSGRQFSNSRSEMNVSTLELGDSALYLCASRTAQETQYFGPGTRLLVL.

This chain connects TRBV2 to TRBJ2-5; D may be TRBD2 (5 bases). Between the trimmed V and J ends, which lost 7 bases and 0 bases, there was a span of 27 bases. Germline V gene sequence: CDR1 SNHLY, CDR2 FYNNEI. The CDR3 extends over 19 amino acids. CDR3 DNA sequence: TGTGCCAGCAAAGGAAGGTATGGCAGGAGACTAAATAACCAAGAGACCCAGTACTTC. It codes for CASKGRYGRRLNNQETQYF.

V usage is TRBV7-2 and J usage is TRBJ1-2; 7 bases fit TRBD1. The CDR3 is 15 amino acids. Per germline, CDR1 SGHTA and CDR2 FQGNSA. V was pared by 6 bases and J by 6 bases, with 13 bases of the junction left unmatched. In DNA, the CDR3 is TGTGCCAGCAGTCCTCCGGGACAGCCTCCGGATGGCTACACCTTC. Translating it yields CASSPPGQPPDGYTF.

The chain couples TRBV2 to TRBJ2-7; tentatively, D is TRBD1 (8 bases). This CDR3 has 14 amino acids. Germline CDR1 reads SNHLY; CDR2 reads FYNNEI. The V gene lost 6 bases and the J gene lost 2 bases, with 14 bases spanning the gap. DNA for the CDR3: TGTGCCAGCAGATACAGGGGGGGCACCTACGAGCAGTACTTC. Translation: CASRYRGGTYEQYF.

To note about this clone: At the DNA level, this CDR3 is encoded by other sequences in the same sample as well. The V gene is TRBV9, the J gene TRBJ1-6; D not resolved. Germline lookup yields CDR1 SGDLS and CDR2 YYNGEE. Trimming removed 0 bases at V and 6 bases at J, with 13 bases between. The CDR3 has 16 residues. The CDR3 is CASSVATVGGNSPLHF. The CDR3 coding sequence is TGTGCCAGCAGCGTAGCTACGGTTGGTGGTAATTCACCCCTCCACTTT. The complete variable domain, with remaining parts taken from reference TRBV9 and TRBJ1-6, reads DSGVTQTPKHLITATGQRVTLRCSPRSGDLSVYWYQQSLDQGLQFLIQYYNGEERAKGNILERFSAQQFPDLHSELNLSSLELGDSALYFCASSVATVGGNSPLHFGNGTRLTVT.

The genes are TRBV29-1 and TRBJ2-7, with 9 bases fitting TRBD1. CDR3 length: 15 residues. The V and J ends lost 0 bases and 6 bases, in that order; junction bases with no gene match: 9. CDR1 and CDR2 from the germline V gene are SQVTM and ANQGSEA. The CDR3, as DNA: TGCAGCGTTGAAGATTCCCCCGGGACAGGGTTCGAGCAGTACTTC. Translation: CSVEDSPGTGFEQYF.

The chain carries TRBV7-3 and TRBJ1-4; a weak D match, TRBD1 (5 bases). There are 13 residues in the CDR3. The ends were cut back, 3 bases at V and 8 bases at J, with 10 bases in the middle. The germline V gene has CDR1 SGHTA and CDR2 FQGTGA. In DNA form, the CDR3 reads TGTGCCAGCAGCTTGGGACTGGGGGAAAAACTGTTTTTT. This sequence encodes CASSLGLGEKLFF.

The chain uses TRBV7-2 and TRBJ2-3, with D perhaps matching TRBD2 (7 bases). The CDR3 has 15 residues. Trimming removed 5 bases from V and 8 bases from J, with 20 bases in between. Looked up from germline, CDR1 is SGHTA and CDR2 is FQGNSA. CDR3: CASSQFGGAVSTQYF. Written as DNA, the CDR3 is TGTGCCAGCAGCCAGTTTGGGGGGGCCGTCTCTACGCAGTATTTT.

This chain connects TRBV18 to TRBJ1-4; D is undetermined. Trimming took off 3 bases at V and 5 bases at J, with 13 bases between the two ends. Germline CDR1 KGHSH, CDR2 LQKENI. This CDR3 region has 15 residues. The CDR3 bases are TGTGCCAGCTCACCCCACAGTGGCGGGAATGAAAAACTGTTTTTT. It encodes CASSPHSGGNEKLFF.

CDR3 sequence: CASSLRAGQGNYEQYF. The CDR3 DNA reads as TGTGCCAGCAGCTTGCGCGCGGGACAGGGAAACTACGAGCAGTACTTC. V gene TRBV11-2 combines with J gene TRBJ2-7; 9 bases align to TRBD1. The CDR3 has 16 amino acids. The germline V gene has CDR1 SGHAT and CDR2 FQNNGV. With V trimmed by 3 bases and J by 3 bases, 9 bases remained unmatched.

The DNA of the CDR3 is TGTGCCAGCACTATAGAGGAGAGTACTGAAGCTTTCTTT. It is translated as CASTIEESTEAFF. The chain links TRBV28 to TRBJ1-1; D uncertain. The length of the CDR3 is 13 residues. The germline CDR1 and CDR2 sequences are MDHEN and SYDVKM. V dropped 7 bases and J dropped 5 bases, with 14 bases sitting between them.

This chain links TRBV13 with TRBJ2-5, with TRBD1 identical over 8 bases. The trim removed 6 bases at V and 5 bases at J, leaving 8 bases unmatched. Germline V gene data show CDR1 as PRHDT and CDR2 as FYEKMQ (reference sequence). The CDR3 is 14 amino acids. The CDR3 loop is CASSHRTGRETQYF. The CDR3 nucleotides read TGTGCCAGCAGTCATCGGACAGGGAGGGAGACCCAGTACTTC. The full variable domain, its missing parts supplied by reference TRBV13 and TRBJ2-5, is AAGVIQSPRHLIKEKRETATLKCYPIPRHDTVYWYQQGPGQDPQFLISFYEKMQSDKGSIPDRFSAQQFSDYHSELNMSSLELGDSALYFCASSHRTGRETQYFGPGTRLLVL.

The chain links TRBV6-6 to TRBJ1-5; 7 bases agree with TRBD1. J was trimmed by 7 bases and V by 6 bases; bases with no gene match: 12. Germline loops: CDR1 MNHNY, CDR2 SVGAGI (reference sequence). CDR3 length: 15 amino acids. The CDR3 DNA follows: TGTGCCAGCAGACTAGAGACAGGGATTGGGCAGCCCCAGCATTTT. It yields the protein CASRLETGIGQPQHF.

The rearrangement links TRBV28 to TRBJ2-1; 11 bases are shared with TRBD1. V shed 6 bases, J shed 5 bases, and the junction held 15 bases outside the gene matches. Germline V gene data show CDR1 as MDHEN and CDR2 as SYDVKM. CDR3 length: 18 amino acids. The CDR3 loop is CASRPNPGQGEVNNEQFF. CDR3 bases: TGTGCCAGCAGGCCGAATCCGGGACAGGGGGAGGTCAACAATGAGCAGTTCTTC.

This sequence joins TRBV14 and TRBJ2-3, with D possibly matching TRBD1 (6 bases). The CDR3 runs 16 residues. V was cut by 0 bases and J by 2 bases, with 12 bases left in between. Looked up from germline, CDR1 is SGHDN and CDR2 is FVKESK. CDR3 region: CASSQDLQGITDTQYF. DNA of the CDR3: TGTGCCAGCAGCCAAGATCTCCAGGGGATCACAGATACGCAGTATTTT.

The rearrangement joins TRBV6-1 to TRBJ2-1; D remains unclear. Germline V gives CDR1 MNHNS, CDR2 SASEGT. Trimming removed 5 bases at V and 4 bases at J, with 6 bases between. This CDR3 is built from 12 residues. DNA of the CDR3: TGTGCCAGCAGTCCCCTTTACAATGAGCAGTTCTTC. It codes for CASSPLYNEQFF.

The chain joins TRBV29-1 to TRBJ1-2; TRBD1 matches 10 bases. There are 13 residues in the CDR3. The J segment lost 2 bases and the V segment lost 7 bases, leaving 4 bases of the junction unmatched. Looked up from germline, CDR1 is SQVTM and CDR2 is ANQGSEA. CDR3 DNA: TGCAGCGCTGGGACAGGGGAAAACTATGGCTACACCTTC. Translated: CSAGTGENYGYTF.

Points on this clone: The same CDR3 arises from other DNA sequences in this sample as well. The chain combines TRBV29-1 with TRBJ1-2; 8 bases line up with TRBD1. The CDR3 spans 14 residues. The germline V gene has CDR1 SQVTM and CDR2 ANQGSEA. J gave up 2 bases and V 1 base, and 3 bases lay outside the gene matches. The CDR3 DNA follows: TGCAGCGTTGAAGGCAGGGGGCGAAACTATGGCTACACCTTC. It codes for CSVEGRGRNYGYTF.